The 32 T cell receptor beta chains given below trace back to one sample, sequenced in a study of blood T cell repertoires in COVID-19. Sequenced by immunoSEQ multiplex PCR; TCRdb stores in-frame clones only, minus some. The sample includes about 90,000 clones, approximately 91% of them seen just once. The sequencing input was peripheral blood. Every receptor here comes from a woman in her 70s with acute or convalescent COVID-19.

This sequence joins TRBV11-3 and TRBJ2-7, with 7 positions matching TRBD1. This CDR3 has 16 amino acids. Germline assignment: CDR1 SGHNT and CDR2 YENEEA. V lost 2 bases and J lost 3; bases outside the gene matches: 10. The CDR3 is CASSLRGQHSHYEQYV. The CDR3 region has the DNA TGTGCCAGCAGCTTAAGGGGACAGCACTCACACTACGAGCAGTACGTC.

The V gene is TRBV19, the J gene TRBJ2-1, with 9 bases lining up with TRBD2. From germline, CDR1 is LNHDA and CDR2 SQIVND (reference sequence). The V segment lost 7 bases and the J segment 6 bases; nucleotides outside the gene matches: 7. The CDR3 is 14 amino acids. The CDR3 DNA follows: TGTGCCAGTACCGTAGCGGGAGTTAGCAATGAGCAGTTCTTC. The encoded protein is CASTVAGVSNEQFF.

Here the CDR3 reads CASRLQGYEQYF. The DNA of the CDR3 is TGTGCCAGCAGACTACAGGGCTACGAGCAGTACTTC. The gene calls are TRBV3-1 (or the pseudogene TRBV3-2) and TRBJ2-7, with a tentative D call TRBD1 (6 bases). The CDR3 spans 12 residues. Germline CDR1 is LGHDT and CDR2 is YNNKEL (reference sequence). V shed 6 bases and J shed 3 bases, with 9 bases lying between them.

V usage is TRBV5-4 and J usage is TRBJ2-3; a possible D gene is TRBD1 (6 bases). V lost 0 bases to trimming and J lost 1 base, with 15 bases between them. Germline V gives CDR1 SGHNT, CDR2 YYREEE (reference sequence). The CDR3 runs 17 residues. The CDR3 nucleotides read TGTGCCAGCAGCTTGGCCAAGGACAGTAAGGGCACAGATACGCAGTATTTT. Its protein is CASSLAKDSKGTDTQYF.

This rearrangement joins TRBV30 to TRBJ1-2; 10 bases align to TRBD1. This CDR3 is built from 18 residues. V was pared by 0 bases and J by 0 bases, with 10 bases of the junction left unmatched. Germline V gene sequence: CDR1 GTSNPN, CDR2 SVGIG (reference sequence). CDR3 DNA sequence: TGTGCCTGGAGTGTTCTTTGGACAGGGGGAACCTCTAACTATGGCTACACCTTC. Translating it yields CAWSVLWTGGTSNYGYTF. Combining the CDR3 with reference TRBV30 and TRBJ1-2 gives the whole variable domain SQTIHQWPATLVQPVGSPLSLECTVEGTSNPNLYWYRQAAGRGLQLLFYSVGIGQISSEVPQNLSASRPQDRQFILSSKKLLLSDSGFYLCAWSVLWTGGTSNYGYTFGSGTRLTVV.

This chain uses TRBV24-1 with TRBJ1-2, with 7 nucleotides matching TRBD1. Per the germline V gene, CDR1 is KGHDR and CDR2 is SFDVKD. Losses at the gene ends were 4 bases for V and 4 bases for J; bases not matched to a gene: 5. The CDR3 covers 14 residues. CDR3 loop: CATSDWDRPYGYTF. Here the CDR3 DNA reads TGTGCCACCAGTGACTGGGACAGACCCTATGGCTACACCTTC.

This clone has just one count. CDR3 DNA sequence: TGTGCCAGCAGTGATTACTCGCTACAAGAGACCCAGTACTTC. Translated: CASSDYSLQETQYF. V gene TRBV2 combines with J gene TRBJ2-5; D is ambiguous. Trimming removed 3 bases at V and 2 bases at J, with 10 bases between. CDR3 length equals 14 residues. Per germline, CDR1 SNHLY and CDR2 FYNNEI.

V gene TRBV19 combines with J gene TRBJ1-5; D is possibly TRBD1 (5 bases). The CDR3 is 13 residues long. Germline V gene sequence: CDR1 LNHDA, CDR2 SQIVND (reference sequence). Trimming took 5 bases from V and 7 from J, leaving 12 bases between them. CDR3 nucleotide sequence: TGTGCCAGTAGTGAGGGACTTGGGCAGCCCCAGCATTTT. Its translation: CASSEGLGQPQHF.

V and J are TRBV19 and TRBJ2-2, with 7 bases fitting TRBD1. This CDR3 spans 16 amino acids. Germline V gene lookup returns CDR1 LNHDA and CDR2 SQIVND (reference sequence). V lost 3 bases to trimming and J lost 0 bases; unmatched junction nucleotides: 4. CDR3 bases: TGTGCCAGTAGTATTAGGACAGGTTCGAACACCGGGGAGCTGTTTTTT. Translated, it gives CASSIRTGSNTGELFF.

The V and J genes are TRBV19 and TRBJ2-2; 8 bases are a match to TRBD1. CDR1 is LNHDA, CDR2 SQIVND, per germline (reference sequence). With 6 bases clipped from V and 1 base from J, the junction kept 7 bases outside the gene matches. This CDR3 has 16 amino acids. The CDR3 region has the DNA TGTGCCAGTAGCAGGTTCAGGGGGCGGAACACCGGGGAGCTGTTTTTT. The encoded protein is CASSRFRGRNTGELFF.

This chain connects TRBV19 to TRBJ2-2; 13 nucleotides match TRBD2. This CDR3 has 15 residues. Germline V lookup: CDR1 LNHDA, CDR2 SQIVND (reference sequence). The V segment lost 9 bases and the J segment 4 bases; nucleotides outside the gene matches: 5. The CDR3 protein is CASTGLAGSTGELFF. CDR3 DNA sequence: TGTGCCAGCACGGGACTAGCGGGGAGCACCGGGGAGCTGTTTTTT.

The gene calls are TRBV6-2 or TRBV6-3 and TRBJ2-3; 15 nucleotides match TRBD2. The CDR3 sequence is 18 residues long. Germline CDR1 reads MNHEY; CDR2 reads SVGEGT. Trimming cost V 5 bases and J 0 bases; bases outside gene matches: 6. The CDR3 here is CASSPPGLAGGSTDTQYF. The CDR3, as DNA: TGTGCCAGCAGTCCCCCGGGACTAGCGGGAGGCAGCACAGATACGCAGTATTTT.

Here the CDR3 reads CASSLRGDGYTF. In DNA, the CDR3 is TGCGCCAGCAGCTTAAGGGGCGATGGCTACACCTTC. The chain has TRBV5-1 and TRBJ1-2, with D possibly being TRBD1 (5 bases). CDR3 length equals 12 residues. Trimming cost V 2 bases and J 6 bases, with 8 bases left between them. Germline CDR1 reads SGHRS; CDR2 reads YFSETQ.

This chain connects TRBV6-5 to TRBJ1-1, with no clear D. V was clipped by 7 bases and J by 1 base, with 10 bases between them. The CDR3 sequence is 13 residues long. The germline V gene has CDR1 MNHEY and CDR2 SVGAGI. The CDR3 nucleotides are TGTGCCAGCACGGGGATTTGGAACACTGAAGCTTTCTTT. Residues: CASTGIWNTEAFF.

The chain is built from TRBV29-1 and TRBJ1-1; 11 nucleotides align to TRBD1. The V and J ends lost 7 bases and 5 bases, in that order; junction bases with no gene match: 6. The CDR3 length is 13 residues. Germline loops: CDR1 SQVTM, CDR2 ANQGSEA. The CDR3 DNA reads TGCAGCGCCCGGACAGGGGGCGAGACTGAAGCTTTCTTT. This codes for CSARTGGETEAFF. The full variable domain, completed using reference TRBV29-1 and TRBJ1-1, is SAVISQKPSRDICQRGTSLTIQCQVDSQVTMMFWYRQQPGQSLTLIATANQGSEATYESGFVIDKFPISRPNLTFSTLTVSNMSPEDSSIYLCSARTGGETEAFFGQGTRLTVV.

This clone occurred once. The chain is built from TRBV19 and TRBJ1-1; D unclear. This CDR3 comprises 17 residues. V lost 1 base and J 0 bases, leaving 15 bases between the germline ends. CDR1 is LNHDA and CDR2 is SQIVND in the germline V gene (reference sequence). CDR3 sequence reads: CASSIGTVSILNTEAFF. CDR3 bases: TGTGCCAGTAGTATAGGAACAGTGAGTATTTTGAACACTGAAGCTTTCTTT.

The chain couples TRBV6-5 to TRBJ2-5, with 7 bases that match TRBD1. The J segment lost 5 bases and the V segment lost 6 bases, leaving 12 bases of the junction unmatched. In germline, CDR1 is MNHEY, CDR2 SVGAGI. This CDR3 comprises 15 residues. The CDR3 nucleotides read TGTGCCAGCAGCGTAGGACAGGCGGACACGGAGACCCAGTACTTC. Its protein product is CASSVGQADTETQYF.

This chain uses TRBV27 with TRBJ2-7; D is possibly TRBD2 (6 bases). Germline V gives CDR1 MNHEY, CDR2 SMNVEV (reference sequence). The CDR3 is 12 residues long. Trimming pared 7 bases from V and 3 bases from J, leaving 10 bases between. In DNA form, the CDR3 reads TGTGCCAGCACCCGGAGGGACTACGAGCAGTACGTC. It codes for CASTRRDYEQYV.

The V gene is TRBV5-4, the J gene TRBJ2-5; tentative D call: TRBD2 (7 bases). The germline gives CDR1 SGHNT, CDR2 YYREEE (reference sequence). The CDR3 is 15 residues long. With 3 bases removed from V and 4 bases from J, the gap between germline ends came to 16 bases. In nucleotides, the CDR3 is TGTGCCAGCAGCTCAAAAGGGGGGGGAGGAGAGACCCAGTACTTC. Its protein product is CASSSKGGGGETQYF. The whole variable domain, remainder taken from reference TRBV5-4 and TRBJ2-5, is ETGVTQSPTHLIKTRGQQVTLRCSSQSGHNTVSWYQQALGQGPQFIFQYYREEENGRGNFPPRFSGLQFPNYSSELNVNALELDDSALYLCASSSKGGGGETQYFGPGTRLLVL.

The rearrangement links TRBV28 to TRBJ2-5; tentative D call: TRBD2 (5 bases). Germline CDR1 reads MDHEN; CDR2 reads SYDVKM. The CDR3 is made up of 13 amino acids. Trimming took off 3 bases at V and 2 bases at J, with 7 bases between the two ends. The CDR3 DNA reads as TGTGCCAGCAGTTTCCCGGGACAAGAGACCCAGTACTTC. As protein: CASSFPGQETQYF.

V usage is TRBV7-9 and J usage is TRBJ1-2; 7 bases are a match to TRBD1. CDR3 length: 16 amino acids. CDR1 and CDR2 from the germline V gene are SEHNR and FQNEAQ (reference sequence). The trim removed 8 bases at V and 7 bases at J, leaving 19 bases unmatched. As DNA, the CDR3 is TGTGCCAGCTCCCCTAAGTTGGACAGGAGTCGTGGTGGCTACACCTTC. Translation: CASSPKLDRSRGGYTF.

This rearrangement joins TRBV10-1 to TRBJ2-7; 13 bases align to TRBD2. The length of the CDR3 is 18 residues. Germline CDR1 WNHNN, CDR2 SYGVQD (reference sequence). The V segment lost 5 bases and the J segment 2 bases; nucleotides outside the gene matches: 12. The CDR3 region has the DNA TGCGCCAGCAGTCCTGGACTAGCGGGAGACGGGGTGCCCTACGAGCAGTACTTC. Translated, it gives CASSPGLAGDGVPYEQYF.

The chain couples TRBV28 to TRBJ1-1; possible D gene TRBD1, 6 bases. Trimming left V 6 bases short and J 2 bases short, with 16 bases between. The V gene's germline CDR1 is MDHEN and CDR2 SYDVKM. The CDR3 extends over 15 amino acids. The CDR3 spells CASRFMTGQNTEAFF. In nucleotides, the CDR3 is TGTGCCAGCAGGTTTATGACAGGACAAAACACTGAAGCTTTCTTT.

The genes are TRBV28 and TRBJ1-6; TRBD1 is a possible D gene (5 bases). With 4 bases removed from V and 5 bases from J, the gap between germline ends came to 18 bases. CDR1 is MDHEN and CDR2 is SYDVKM in the germline V gene. The CDR3 has 17 amino acids. The CDR3 bases are TGTGCCAGCAGTTGGACAACCCATTCTTACAATAATTCACCCCTCCACTTT. Translated, it gives CASSWTTHSYNNSPLHF. The complete variable domain, with remaining parts taken from reference TRBV28 and TRBJ1-6, reads DVKVTQSSRYLVKRTGEKVFLECVQDMDHENMFWYRQDPGLGLRLIYFSYDVKMKEKGDIPEGYSVSREKKERFSLILESASTNQTSMYLCASSWTTHSYNNSPLHFGNGTRLTVT.

This clone occurred once. The chain employs TRBV3-1 (or the pseudogene TRBV3-2) and TRBJ2-1; 11 bases fit TRBD1. The V gene's germline CDR1 is LGHDT and CDR2 YNNKEL (reference sequence). The CDR3 contains 19 residues. V was clipped by 1 base and J by 0 bases; unmatched bases: 8. In DNA form, the CDR3 reads TGTGCCAGCAGCCAAGCAGGACAGGGGGCGTCTAGCTCCTACAATGAGCAGTTCTTC. It translates to CASSQAGQGASSSYNEQFF.

The chain has TRBV6-1 and TRBJ2-7; 10 bases are shared with TRBD1. V lost 4 bases to trimming and J lost 6 bases; unmatched junction nucleotides: 15. Germline V gene data show CDR1 as MNHNS and CDR2 as SASEGT. This CDR3 region has 17 residues. CDR3 coding DNA: TGTGCCAGCAGTGGGCAAACCCGGGGACAGGGGAACTCCGAGCAGTACTTC. Translation gives CASSGQTRGQGNSEQYF.

This rearrangement joins TRBV28 to TRBJ1-2; D call uncertain. Germline CDR1 and CDR2: MDHEN and SYDVKM. The CDR3 length is 11 residues. With 6 bases removed from V and 2 bases from J, the gap between germline ends came to 4 bases. The CDR3 spells CASRRNYGYTF. CDR3 nucleotides: TGTGCCAGCAGGAGAAACTATGGCTACACCTTC.

This clone has a handful of counts. This chain links TRBV6-6 with TRBJ2-5; 10 bases align to TRBD1. Trimming took 6 bases from V and 7 from J; bases not matched to a gene: 5. CDR1 and CDR2 (germline): MNHNY, SVGAGI (reference sequence). This CDR3 is built from 13 residues. The CDR3 DNA sequence: TGTGCCAGCAGCGGGGGACAGGGGTGGACCCAGTACTTC. It specifies CASSGGQGWTQYF.

The chain combines TRBV4-1 with TRBJ2-1; TRBD2 matches at 8 bases. The germline V gene encodes CDR1 MGHRA and CDR2 YSYEKL. The CDR3 length is 19 residues. The V and J ends lost 0 bases and 5 bases, in that order; junction bases with no gene match: 15. CDR3 region: CASSQDILYVGSGNNEQFF. The CDR3, as DNA: TGCGCCAGCAGCCAAGATATATTGTATGTAGGTAGCGGGAACAATGAGCAGTTCTTC.

The chain is built from TRBV7-5 and TRBJ1-5; the table assigns TRBD1, which was not confirmed against the DNA. TRBV7-5 is tagged as a pseudogene. The CDR3 is 16 residues long. The CDR3 DNA reads as TGTGTCAGAAGGCCGGGACATCTCTCCTCTAATCAGCCCCAGCATTTT. Translated, it gives CVRRPGHLSSNQPQHF.

The rearrangement uses TRBV28 and TRBJ2-3, with D unclear. This CDR3 is built from 13 residues. Deletions cut 4 bases from V and 4 bases from J, with 9 bases between. Germline V CDR1 and CDR2: MDHEN, SYDVKM. The CDR3 is CASSSPNPDTQYF. The CDR3 DNA sequence: TGTGCCAGCAGTTCCCCAAATCCAGATACGCAGTATTTT.

The CDR3 region is CASTHGRGLLETQYF. The CDR3 DNA sequence: TGTGCCAGCACCCACGGTAGGGGGCTCTTGGAGACCCAGTACTTC. This rearrangement joins TRBV6-6 to TRBJ2-5, with TRBD1 matching 7 bases. The germline gives CDR1 MNHNY, CDR2 SVGAGI (reference sequence). This CDR3 region has 15 residues. Germline trimming cut 7 bases from V and 5 bases from J; bases unmatched to any gene: 13.